Each of the 9 T cell receptor beta chains below was sequenced from the same sample in a study of CD8 T cells in ankylosing spondylitis. General study points: Seven to nine highly homologous variants formed a TCR beta motif that appeared characteristic of ankylosing spondylitis blood.

These receptors lack a known antigen. In TCRdb, the 5' RACE reads were re-called with MiXCR into one record per CDR3 protein. The table shows roughly 700,000 distinct CDR3 sequences, with 19% occurring only once. Sequencing was done on a sample of blood, either unsorted or a sorted T cell fraction (not recorded which). Every receptor here comes from a male donor with ankylosing spondylitis.

The chain carries TRBV20-1 and TRBJ2-1; TRBD2 agrees at 7 bases. J lost 4 bases, V lost 1 base, and 16 bases had no gene match. Germline V gene sequence: CDR1 DFQATT, CDR2 SNEGSKA (reference sequence). This CDR3 has 18 amino acids. Here the CDR3 DNA reads TGCAGTGCTAGAGGGACCTTCCCCGGGACTATTGTTTACAATGAGCAGTTCTTC. It specifies CSARGTFPGTIVYNEQFF.

V is TRBV14 and J is TRBJ2-5; D remains ambiguous. From germline, CDR1 is SGHDN and CDR2 FVKESK. The CDR3 consists of 13 residues. V was cut by 4 bases and J by 5 bases, with 11 bases left in between. The CDR3 DNA reads as TGTGCCAGCAGCCGGGCAGACCGGGAGACCCAGTACTTC. The encoded protein is CASSRADRETQYF.

V and J are TRBV7-2 and TRBJ2-1, with 7 nucleotides matching TRBD1. The germline V gene encodes CDR1 SGHTA and CDR2 FQGNSA. Unmatched junction bases numbered 10, after V lost 2 bases and J lost 3 bases. The length of the CDR3 is 17 residues. The CDR3, as DNA: TGTGCCAGCAGCTTACGGGACAGCCTTTTAGGCTACAATGAGCAGTTCTTC. Amino acid sequence: CASSLRDSLLGYNEQFF.

This clonotype was seen at least ten times. The rearrangement uses TRBV5-1 and TRBJ2-1; 7 nucleotides match TRBD1. Germline CDR1 SGHRS, CDR2 YFSETQ. The V and J ends lost 2 bases and 2 bases, in that order; junction bases with no gene match: 4. This CDR3 is 15 amino acids long. The CDR3 region has the DNA TGCGCCAGCAGCTTCGGGACAGCGACCTACAATGAGCAGTTCTTC. As protein: CASSFGTATYNEQFF.

This clonotype appeared a few times. The J gene is TRBJ1-2, the V gene TRBV4-1; D is unclear. The CDR3 is 14 amino acids. Per the germline V gene, CDR1 is MGHRA and CDR2 is YSYEKL. The V gene lost 8 bases and the J gene lost 2 bases, with 15 bases spanning the gap. DNA for the CDR3: TGCGCCAGCGGAGAACAGTACCCGAACTATGGCTACACCTTC. Translating it yields CASGEQYPNYGYTF.

This clonotype showed up just a few times. The V gene is TRBV20-1, the J gene TRBJ2-7; possibly TRBD2 for D (6 bases). This CDR3 is built from 12 residues. Germline V gene sequence: CDR1 DFQATT, CDR2 SNEGSKA (reference sequence). The CDR3 region has the DNA TGCAGCGCTTCGGGAGAAATCTACGAGCAGTACTTC. Its translation: CSASGEIYEQYF.

V and J are TRBV12-3 or TRBV12-4 and TRBJ2-7; D unclear. V was cut by 6 bases and J by 4 bases, with 13 bases left in between. There are 13 residues in the CDR3. The CDR3 reads CASSLTAHYEQYF. The CDR3 DNA reads as TGTGCCAGCAGCCTGACGGCTCATTACGAGCAGTACTTC.

This clonotype came up many times. The CDR3 sequence: CASSQVDMGIRSGNTIYF. CDR3 sequence (DNA): TGCGCCAGCAGCCAAGTGGATATGGGAATCCGATCTGGAAACACCATATATTTT. The chain couples TRBV4-1 to TRBJ1-3; the D is unclear. CDR3 length: 18 residues. CDR1 and CDR2 from the germline V gene are MGHRA and YSYEKL. Trimming cost V 1 base and J 1 base, with 17 bases left between them.

This clonotype appeared a few times. The gene calls are TRBV6-2 or TRBV6-3 and TRBJ2-3; D is undetermined. CDR1 is MNHEY, CDR2 SVGEGT, per germline. The CDR3 has 15 residues. The ends were cut back, 6 bases at V and 1 base at J, with 14 bases in the middle. The chain's CDR3 is CASSWPEWGTDTQYF. CDR3 nucleotide sequence: TGTGCCAGCAGCTGGCCGGAGTGGGGCACAGATACGCAGTATTTT.